This entry is about one T cell receptor (beta chain). J gave up 13 bases and V 3 bases, and 2 bases lay outside the gene matches. The CDR3 is made up of 11 amino acids. Germline V lookup: CDR1 GTSNPN, CDR2 SVGIG (reference sequence). The PCR employed 60 Vbeta primers together with 13 Jbeta primers. Sequenced by immunoSEQ multiplex PCR; TCRdb stores in-frame clones only, minus some. The sample shows 70,000 to 90,000 clones, about 60% of them seen only once. This entry comes from a study of cytomegalovirus exposure and HLA in healthy donors. The sample consisted of PBMCs. The chain carries TRBV30 and TRBJ2-2; TRBD1 agrees at 10 bases. This TCR came from a middle-aged woman in good health and CMV-seropositive. The CDR3 DNA is TGTGCCTGGAGGACAGGGGGCGGGCTGTTTTTT. Residues: CAWRTGGGLFF. The full variable domain, its missing parts supplied by reference TRBV30 and TRBJ2-2, is SQTIHQWPATLVQPVGSPLSLECTVEGTSNPNLYWYRQAAGRGLQLLFYSVGIGQISSEVPQNLSASRPQDRQFILSSKKLLLSDSGFYLCAWRTGGGLFFGEGSRLTVL.